This T cell receptor (beta chain) was profiled in a study of blood T cell repertoires in COVID-19. Study-level background: Specimens from acute and convalescent COVID-19 originated in the United States, Italy and Spain. PBMCs, B-cell-depleted T cells, or T cells were the source of the cDNA or gDNA that made up the material.

Original processing notes: Reference gene primers were amplified, and this amplification served to estimate nucleated cell counts. Clones were sequenced by immunoSEQ multiplex PCR, and TCRdb holds only the in-frame ones, with some missing. The V and J calls and the clone size are those of that table, but D and trimming were determined from the DNA. The sample holds around 230,000 clones, 84% seen once. This clone has just one count. Trimming removed 0 bases from V and 3 bases from J, with 5 bases in between. Germline assignment: CDR1 LGHDT and CDR2 YNNKEL (reference sequence). CDR3 length: 13 residues.

The origin of this receptor is a man in his forties who had recovered from COVID-19. The sequenced material came from peripheral blood. The chain joins TRBV3-1 (or the pseudogene TRBV3-2) to TRBJ1-2; D not certain. CDR3 in DNA: TGTGCCAGCAGCCAAGACAGTGACTATGGCTACACCTTC. Protein: CASSQDSDYGYTF.